A single sample is the source of the 19 T cell receptor beta chains below, sequenced in a study of blood T cells in healthy people across ages. The authors ran a second PCR of 7 to 11 cycles using a sample-barcoded 5' primer and a J-beta primer mix. TCRdb re-derived calls from the 5' RACE reads in MiXCR, one entry per CDR3 protein. The sample contains about 510,000 distinct CDR3 sequences, 25% to 35% of which appear only once. The sample also formed part of further work on T cells of mothers and their children.

Sequencing input: blood. The receptors here all came from a boy aged 2 to 10 in good health.

The V and J genes are TRBV7-2 and TRBJ2-3, with D unresolved. This CDR3 contains 14 residues. Per germline, CDR1 SGHTA and CDR2 FQGNSA. Trimming stripped 5 bases from V and 4 bases from J, with 13 bases between. The CDR3 protein is CASSLEPPADTQYF. Here the CDR3 DNA reads TGTGCCAGCAGCCTGGAACCACCGGCAGATACGCAGTATTTT.

This clonotype has more than one count but fewer than ten. This chain links TRBV12-3 or TRBV12-4 with TRBJ2-1; TRBD2 agrees at 11 bases. This CDR3 comprises 13 residues. With 5 bases clipped from V and 13 bases from J, the junction kept 7 bases outside the gene matches. This CDR3 reads CASSGRLAGIQFF. The CDR3, as DNA: TGTGCCAGCAGTGGGAGACTAGCGGGAATACAGTTCTTC.

In its sample, this clonotype was seen a few times. The genes are TRBV29-1 and TRBJ2-5; D unresolved. This CDR3 has 14 amino acids. Trimming removed 7 bases from V and 0 bases from J, with 15 bases in between. Germline values: CDR1 SQVTM, CDR2 ANQGSEA. CDR3 nucleotides: TGCAGCGCTGAGCCTTGGGCGGACCAAGAGACCCAGTACTTC. Translating gives CSAEPWADQETQYF.

This clonotype was picked up a small number of times. The chain carries TRBV4-1 and TRBJ1-3; D is unresolved. Deletions cut 4 bases from V and 0 bases from J, with 10 bases between. The CDR3 extends over 15 amino acids. Germline values: CDR1 MGHRA, CDR2 YSYEKL. The chain's CDR3 is CASSPGRDSGNTIYF. CDR3 DNA sequence: TGCGCCAGCAGCCCCGGAAGGGACTCTGGAAACACCATATATTTT.

V and J are TRBV7-9 and TRBJ2-5, with D maybe TRBD1 (5 bases). The CDR3 length is 15 residues. The V and J ends lost 1 base and 0 bases respectively, with 9 bases between them. Germline loops: CDR1 SEHNR, CDR2 FQNEAQ (reference sequence). The CDR3 coding sequence is TGTGCCAGCAGCTTAGGGGGCTGGGACCAAGAGACCCAGTACTTC. It specifies CASSLGGWDQETQYF.

The chain recombines TRBV7-8 with TRBJ2-5, with D possibly being TRBD2 (5 bases). This CDR3 has 13 amino acids. In germline, CDR1 is SGHVS, CDR2 FQNEAQ. V was pared by 3 bases and J by 10 bases, with 15 bases between. The CDR3: CASSFPRGGDQYF. As DNA, the CDR3 is TGTGCCAGCAGCTTTCCCCGCGGAGGAGACCAGTACTTC.

This chain joins TRBV20-1 and TRBJ1-2; D perhaps matches TRBD1 (5 bases). CDR3 size: 13 residues. Germline loops: CDR1 DFQATT, CDR2 SNEGSKA (reference sequence). Trimming stripped 0 bases from V and 7 bases from J, with 12 bases between. The CDR3 loop reads CSARDPQGGGYTF. The CDR3 bases are TGCAGTGCTAGAGATCCCCAGGGCGGTGGCTACACCTTC.

The genes are TRBV6-1 and TRBJ2-1, with a possible D match to TRBD1 (6 bases). The CDR3 covers 16 residues. CDR1 and CDR2 (germline): MNHNS, SASEGT. V lost 8 bases and J lost 4, with 21 bases in between. CDR3 sequence: CASRIVGTNPYNEQFF. The CDR3 nucleotides are TGTGCCAGCCGTATCGTTGGGACAAACCCTTACAATGAGCAGTTCTTC.

The chain is built from TRBV7-6 and TRBJ2-7; TRBD2 matches at 7 bases. The CDR3 covers 12 residues. Trimming cost V 5 bases and J 6 bases; bases outside gene matches: 4. Germline values: CDR1 SGHVS, CDR2 FNYEAQ. The CDR3 coding sequence is TGTGCCAGCAGCACGAGGACTAGCGAGCAGTACTTC. This gives the protein CASSTRTSEQYF.

This chain connects TRBV11-2 to TRBJ2-5; D is ambiguous. V lost 0 bases to trimming and J lost 6 bases, with 11 bases between them. CDR3 length: 14 residues. Germline loops: CDR1 SGHAT, CDR2 FQNNGV. The CDR3 coding sequence is TGTGCCAGCAGCTTAGAACGTCAAACCCAGACCCAGTACTTC. Its translation: CASSLERQTQTQYF.

This clonotype has just a few counts. The J gene is TRBJ2-3, the V gene TRBV6-1, with 9 nucleotides matching TRBD1. This CDR3 spans 16 amino acids. Trimming removed 8 bases from V and 0 bases from J; junction bases left unmatched: 9. Germline CDR1 is MNHNS and CDR2 is SASEGT. CDR3 nucleotide sequence: TGTGCCAGCTCCGGACAGGGGTGGTATAGCACAGATACGCAGTATTTT. Amino acids: CASSGQGWYSTDTQYF.

This sequence joins TRBV7-6 and TRBJ2-5; 7 bases match TRBD1. CDR1 and CDR2 (germline): SGHVS, FNYEAQ. V shed 4 bases and J 9 bases; nucleotides not matched to a gene: 14. This CDR3 contains 15 residues. CDR3 in amino acids: CASSYSGQTKIAQYF. The CDR3 coding sequence is TGTGCCAGCAGCTACTCGGGACAGACGAAGATTGCCCAGTACTTC.

The CDR3 spells CASSVSPGRANEQFF. The CDR3 DNA is TGTGCCAGCAGCGTAAGCCCCGGAAGGGCCAATGAGCAGTTCTTC. This chain uses TRBV9 with TRBJ2-7; D is unresolved. The DNA end is a closer match to TRBJ2-1, so the J assignment may be wrong. This CDR3 spans 15 amino acids. Looked up from germline, CDR1 is SGDLS and CDR2 is YYNGEE.

The rearrangement joins TRBV10-3 to TRBJ1-1, with D unresolved. Germline V gives CDR1 ENHRY, CDR2 SYGVKD. Trimming took 10 bases from V and 1 from J, leaving 13 bases between them. The CDR3 is 13 amino acids. The CDR3 DNA sequence: TGTGCCAATCAGGCGGGCGAGAACACTGAAGCTTTCTTT. This gives the protein CANQAGENTEAFF.

J is TRBJ1-5 and V is TRBV2; the D is unclear. The CDR3 length is 13 residues. Germline V gene lookup returns CDR1 SNHLY and CDR2 FYNNEI. Trimming left V 7 bases short and J 0 bases short, with 7 bases between. The CDR3 reads CASIRDSNQPQHF. Here the CDR3 DNA reads TGTGCCAGCATTCGAGATAGCAATCAGCCCCAGCATTTT.

The V and J genes are TRBV29-1 and TRBJ1-4; D unresolved. The CDR3 runs 12 residues. From germline, CDR1 is SQVTM and CDR2 ANQGSEA. Trimming removed 7 bases from V and 0 bases from J, with 6 bases in between. CDR3 sequence: CSAGTTNEKLFF. The CDR3 nucleotides read TGCAGCGCTGGAACAACTAATGAAAAACTGTTTTTT.

In this sample, this clonotype turned up a few times. This chain joins TRBV3-1 and TRBJ2-5; 11 bases are a match to TRBD2. The germline CDR1 and CDR2 sequences are LGHDT and YNNKEL (reference sequence). V was pared by 5 bases and J by 5 bases, with 10 bases of the junction left unmatched. This CDR3 has 16 amino acids. The CDR3 DNA sequence: TGTGCCAGCAGCTCCATAGCGGGAGGGTTTTTGGAGACCCAGTACTTC. Its translation: CASSSIAGGFLETQYF.

This clonotype was observed a single time. The genes are TRBV2 and TRBJ2-1, with 9 bases fitting TRBD2. Germline V lookup: CDR1 SNHLY, CDR2 FYNNEI. The V and J ends lost 7 bases and 4 bases, in that order; junction bases with no gene match: 11. This CDR3 has 16 amino acids. The DNA for the CDR3 is TGTGCCAGCAAGAGGGCCGTTAGCGGGGGATACAATGAGCAGTTCTTC. It translates to CASKRAVSGGYNEQFF.

This sequence joins TRBV6-6 and TRBJ1-5; D remains unclear. CDR1 MNHNY and CDR2 SVGAGI come from the germline V gene (reference sequence). The CDR3 is made up of 12 amino acids. V was shortened by 6 bases and J by 1 base, with 4 bases between the two germline ends. CDR3 loop: CASSVSNQPQHF. The CDR3 region has the DNA TGTGCCAGCAGCGTAAGCAATCAGCCCCAGCATTTT.